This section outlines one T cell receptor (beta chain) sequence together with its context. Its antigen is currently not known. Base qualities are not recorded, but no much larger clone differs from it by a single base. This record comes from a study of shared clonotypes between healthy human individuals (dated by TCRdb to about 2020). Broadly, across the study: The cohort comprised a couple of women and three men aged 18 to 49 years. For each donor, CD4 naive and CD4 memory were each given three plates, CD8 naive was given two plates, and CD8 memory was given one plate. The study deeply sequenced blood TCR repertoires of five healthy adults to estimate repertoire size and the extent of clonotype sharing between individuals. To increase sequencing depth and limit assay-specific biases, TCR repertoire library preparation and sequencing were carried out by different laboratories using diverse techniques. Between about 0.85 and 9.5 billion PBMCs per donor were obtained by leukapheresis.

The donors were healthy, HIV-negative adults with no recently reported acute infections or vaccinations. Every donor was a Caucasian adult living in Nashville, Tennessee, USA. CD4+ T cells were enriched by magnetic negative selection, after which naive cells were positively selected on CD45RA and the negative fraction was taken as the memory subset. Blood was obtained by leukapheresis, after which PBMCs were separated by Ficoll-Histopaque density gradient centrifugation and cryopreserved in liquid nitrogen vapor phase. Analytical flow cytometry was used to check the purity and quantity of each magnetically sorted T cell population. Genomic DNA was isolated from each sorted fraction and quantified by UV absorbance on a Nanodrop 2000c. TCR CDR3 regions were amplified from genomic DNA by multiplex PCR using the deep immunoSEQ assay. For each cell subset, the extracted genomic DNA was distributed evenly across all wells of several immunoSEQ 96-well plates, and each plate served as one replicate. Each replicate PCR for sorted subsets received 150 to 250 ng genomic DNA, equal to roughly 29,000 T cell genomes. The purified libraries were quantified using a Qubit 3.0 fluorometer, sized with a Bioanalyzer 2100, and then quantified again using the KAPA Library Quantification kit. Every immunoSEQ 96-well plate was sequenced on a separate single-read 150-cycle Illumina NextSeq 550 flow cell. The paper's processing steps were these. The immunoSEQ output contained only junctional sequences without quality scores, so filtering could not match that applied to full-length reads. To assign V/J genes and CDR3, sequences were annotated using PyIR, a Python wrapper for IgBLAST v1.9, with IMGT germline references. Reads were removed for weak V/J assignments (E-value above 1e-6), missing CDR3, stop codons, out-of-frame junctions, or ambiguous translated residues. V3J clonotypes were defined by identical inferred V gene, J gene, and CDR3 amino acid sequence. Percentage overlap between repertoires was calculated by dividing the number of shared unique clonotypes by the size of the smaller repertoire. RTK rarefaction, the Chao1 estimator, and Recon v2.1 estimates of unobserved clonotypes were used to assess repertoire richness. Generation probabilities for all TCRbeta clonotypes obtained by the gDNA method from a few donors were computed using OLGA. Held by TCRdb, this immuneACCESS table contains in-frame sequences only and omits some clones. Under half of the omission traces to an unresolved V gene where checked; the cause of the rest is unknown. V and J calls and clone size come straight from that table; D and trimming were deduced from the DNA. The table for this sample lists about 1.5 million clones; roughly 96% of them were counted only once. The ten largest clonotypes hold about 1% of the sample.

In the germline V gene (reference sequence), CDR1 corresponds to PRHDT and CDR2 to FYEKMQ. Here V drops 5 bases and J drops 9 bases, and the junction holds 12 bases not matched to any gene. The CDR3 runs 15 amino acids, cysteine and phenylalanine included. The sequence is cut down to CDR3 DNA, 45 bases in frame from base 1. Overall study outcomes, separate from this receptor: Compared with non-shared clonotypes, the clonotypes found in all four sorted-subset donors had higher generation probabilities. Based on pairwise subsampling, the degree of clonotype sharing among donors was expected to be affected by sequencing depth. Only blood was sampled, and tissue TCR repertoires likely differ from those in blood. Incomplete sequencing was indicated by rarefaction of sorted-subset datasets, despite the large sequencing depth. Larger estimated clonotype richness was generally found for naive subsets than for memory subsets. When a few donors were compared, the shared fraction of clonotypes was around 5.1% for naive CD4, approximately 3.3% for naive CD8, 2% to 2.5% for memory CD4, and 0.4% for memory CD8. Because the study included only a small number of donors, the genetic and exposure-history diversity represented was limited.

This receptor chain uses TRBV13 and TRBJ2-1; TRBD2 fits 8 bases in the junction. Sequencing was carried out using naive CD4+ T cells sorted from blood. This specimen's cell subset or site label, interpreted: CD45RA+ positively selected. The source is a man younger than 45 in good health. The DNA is TGTGCCAGCAGCCTTCAGGGCGGGACTAGGTTTGAGCAGTTCTTC. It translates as CASSLQGGTRFEQFF.